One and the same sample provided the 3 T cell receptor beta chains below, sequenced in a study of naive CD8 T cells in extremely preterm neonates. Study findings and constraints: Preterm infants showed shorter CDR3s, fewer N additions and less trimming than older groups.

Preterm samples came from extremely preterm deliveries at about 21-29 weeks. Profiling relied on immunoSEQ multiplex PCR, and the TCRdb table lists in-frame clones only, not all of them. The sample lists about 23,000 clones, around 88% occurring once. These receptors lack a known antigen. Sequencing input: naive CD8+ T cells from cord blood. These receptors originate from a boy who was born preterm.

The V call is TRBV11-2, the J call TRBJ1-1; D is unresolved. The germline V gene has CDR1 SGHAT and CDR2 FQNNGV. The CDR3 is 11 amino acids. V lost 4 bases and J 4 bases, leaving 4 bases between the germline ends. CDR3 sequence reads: CASSYSTEAFF. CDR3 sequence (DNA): TGTGCCAGCAGCTACAGCACTGAAGCTTTCTTT.

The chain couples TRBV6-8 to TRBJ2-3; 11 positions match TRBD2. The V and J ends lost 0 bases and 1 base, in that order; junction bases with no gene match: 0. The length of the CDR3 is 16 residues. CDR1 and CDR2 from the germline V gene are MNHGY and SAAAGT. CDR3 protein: CASSYSTSGGTDTQYF. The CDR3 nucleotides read TGTGCCAGCAGTTACTCGACTAGCGGGGGCACAGATACGCAGTATTTT.

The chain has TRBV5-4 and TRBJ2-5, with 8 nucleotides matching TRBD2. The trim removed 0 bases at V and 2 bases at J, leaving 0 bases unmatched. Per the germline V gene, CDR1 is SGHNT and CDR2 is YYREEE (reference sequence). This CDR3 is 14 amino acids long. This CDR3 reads CASSLGLAQETQYF. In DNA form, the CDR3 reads TGTGCCAGCAGCTTGGGACTAGCGCAAGAGACCCAGTACTTC.